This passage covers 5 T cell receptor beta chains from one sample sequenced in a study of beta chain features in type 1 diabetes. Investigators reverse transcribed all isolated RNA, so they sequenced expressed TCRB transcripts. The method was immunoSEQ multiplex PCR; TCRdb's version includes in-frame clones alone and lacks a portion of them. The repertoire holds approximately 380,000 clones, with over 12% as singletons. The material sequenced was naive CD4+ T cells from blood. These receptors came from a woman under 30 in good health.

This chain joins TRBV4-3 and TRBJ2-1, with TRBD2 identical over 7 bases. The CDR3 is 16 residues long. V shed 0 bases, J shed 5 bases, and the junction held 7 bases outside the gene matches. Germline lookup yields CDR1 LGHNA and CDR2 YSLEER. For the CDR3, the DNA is TGCGCCAGCAGCCAAGAAGTACTAGCGTGGAACAATGAGCAGTTCTTC. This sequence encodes CASSQEVLAWNNEQFF.

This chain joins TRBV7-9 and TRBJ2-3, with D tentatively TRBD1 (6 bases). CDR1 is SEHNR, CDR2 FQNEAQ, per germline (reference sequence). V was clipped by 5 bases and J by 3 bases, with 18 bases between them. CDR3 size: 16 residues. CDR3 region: CASSHTGQGLTDTQYF. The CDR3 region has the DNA TGTGCCAGCAGCCACACGGGTCAGGGGTTGACAGATACGCAGTATTTT.

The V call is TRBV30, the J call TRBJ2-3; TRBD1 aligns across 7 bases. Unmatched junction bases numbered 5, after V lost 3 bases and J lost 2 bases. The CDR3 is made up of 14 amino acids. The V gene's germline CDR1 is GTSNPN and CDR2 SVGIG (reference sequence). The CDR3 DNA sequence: TGTGCCTGGAGCCGGGACAGACTCACAGATACGCAGTATTTT. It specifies CAWSRDRLTDTQYF.

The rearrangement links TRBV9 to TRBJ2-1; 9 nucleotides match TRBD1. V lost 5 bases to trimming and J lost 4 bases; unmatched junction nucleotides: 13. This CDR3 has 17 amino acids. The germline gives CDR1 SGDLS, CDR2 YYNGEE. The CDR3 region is CASSLKGGGTGYNEQFF. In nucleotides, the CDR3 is TGTGCCAGCAGTCTCAAGGGAGGTGGGACAGGGTACAATGAGCAGTTCTTC.

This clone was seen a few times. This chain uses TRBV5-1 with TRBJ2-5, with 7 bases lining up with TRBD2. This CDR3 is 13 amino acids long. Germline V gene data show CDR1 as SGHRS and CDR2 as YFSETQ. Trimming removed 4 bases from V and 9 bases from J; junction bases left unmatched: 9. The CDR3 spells CASSRDSGAAQYF. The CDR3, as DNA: TGCGCCAGCAGCCGTGACAGCGGGGCGGCCCAGTACTTC. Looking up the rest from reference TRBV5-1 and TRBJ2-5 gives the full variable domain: KAGVTQTPRYLIKTRGQQVTLSCSPISGHRSVSWYQQTPGQGLQFLFEYFSETQRNKGNFPGRFSGRQFSNSRSEMNVSTLELGDSALYLCASSRDSGAAQYFGPGTRLLVL.